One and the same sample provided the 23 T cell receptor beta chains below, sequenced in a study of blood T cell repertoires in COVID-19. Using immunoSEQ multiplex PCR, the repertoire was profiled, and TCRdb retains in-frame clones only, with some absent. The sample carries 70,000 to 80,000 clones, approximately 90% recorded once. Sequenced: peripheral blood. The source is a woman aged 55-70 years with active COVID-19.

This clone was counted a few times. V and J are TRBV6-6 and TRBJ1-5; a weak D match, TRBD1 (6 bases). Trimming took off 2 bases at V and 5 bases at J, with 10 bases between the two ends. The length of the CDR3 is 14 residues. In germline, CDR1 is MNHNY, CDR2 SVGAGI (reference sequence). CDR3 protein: CASSYGGAYQPQHF. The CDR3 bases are TGTGCCAGCAGTTACGGGGGGGCTTATCAGCCCCAGCATTTT.

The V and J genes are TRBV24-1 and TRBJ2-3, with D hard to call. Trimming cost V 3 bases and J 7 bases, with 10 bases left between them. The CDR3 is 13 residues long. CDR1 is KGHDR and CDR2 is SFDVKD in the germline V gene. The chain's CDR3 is CATSDAVYHTQYF. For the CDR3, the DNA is TGTGCCACCAGTGATGCCGTCTATCATACGCAGTATTTT.

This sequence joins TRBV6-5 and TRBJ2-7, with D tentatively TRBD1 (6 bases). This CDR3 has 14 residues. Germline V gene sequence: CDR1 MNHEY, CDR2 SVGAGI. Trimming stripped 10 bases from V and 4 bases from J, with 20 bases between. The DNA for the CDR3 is TGTGCCACCAAAGATAGCCGGGACAATTACGAGCAGTACTTC. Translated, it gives CATKDSRDNYEQYF.

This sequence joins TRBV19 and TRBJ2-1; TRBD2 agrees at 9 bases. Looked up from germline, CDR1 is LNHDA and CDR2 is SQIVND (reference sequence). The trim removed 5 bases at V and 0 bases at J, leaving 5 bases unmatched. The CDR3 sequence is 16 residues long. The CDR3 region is CASSFFSGSSYNEQFF. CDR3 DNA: TGTGCCAGTAGTTTCTTTAGCGGGAGCTCCTACAATGAGCAGTTCTTC.

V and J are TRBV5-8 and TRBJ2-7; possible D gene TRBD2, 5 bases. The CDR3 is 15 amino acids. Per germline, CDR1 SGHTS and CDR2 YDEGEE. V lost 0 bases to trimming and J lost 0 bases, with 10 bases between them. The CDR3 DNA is TGTGCCAGCAGCTTGGTGCAGCGGACCTCCTACGAGCAGTACTTC. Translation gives CASSLVQRTSYEQYF. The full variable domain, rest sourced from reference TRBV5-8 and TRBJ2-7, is EAGVTQSPTHLIKTRGQQATLRCSPISGHTSVYWYQQALGLGLQFLLWYDEGEERNRGNFPPRFSGRQFPNYSSELNVNALELEDSALYLCASSLVQRTSYEQYFGPGTRLTVT.

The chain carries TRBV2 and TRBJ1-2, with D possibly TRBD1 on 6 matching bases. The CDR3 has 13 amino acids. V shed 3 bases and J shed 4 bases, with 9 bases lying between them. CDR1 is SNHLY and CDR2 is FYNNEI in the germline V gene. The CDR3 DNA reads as TGTGCCAGCAGTGAGGGACAACTCTATGGCTACACCTTC. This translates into CASSEGQLYGYTF.

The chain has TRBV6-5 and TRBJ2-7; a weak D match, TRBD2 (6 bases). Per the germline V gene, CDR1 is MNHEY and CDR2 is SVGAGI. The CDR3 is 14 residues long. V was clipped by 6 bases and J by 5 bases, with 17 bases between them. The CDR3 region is CASRSEGNRDEQYF. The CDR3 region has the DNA TGTGCCAGCAGATCGGAGGGAAATCGCGACGAGCAGTACTTC.

The CDR3 protein is CASSPGLRSGEQFF. The CDR3 DNA sequence: TGTGCCAGCAGCCCGGGTCTCCGGAGTGGGGAGCAGTTCTTC. The chain carries TRBV3-1 (or the pseudogene TRBV3-2) and TRBJ2-1; D gene uncertain. CDR3 length: 14 residues. Germline V gene data show CDR1 as LGHDT and CDR2 as YNNKEL (reference sequence). V lost 4 bases and J 10 bases, leaving 17 bases between the germline ends.

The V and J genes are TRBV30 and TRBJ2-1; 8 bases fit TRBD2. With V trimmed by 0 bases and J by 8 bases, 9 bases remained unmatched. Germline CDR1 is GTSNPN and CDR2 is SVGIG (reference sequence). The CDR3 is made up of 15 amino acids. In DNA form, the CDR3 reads TGTGCCTGGAGTGTACTTGGGCAACTAGCGGATGAGCAGTTCTTC. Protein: CAWSVLGQLADEQFF. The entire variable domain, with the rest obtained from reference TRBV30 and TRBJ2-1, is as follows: SQTIHQWPATLVQPVGSPLSLECTVEGTSNPNLYWYRQAAGRGLQLLFYSVGIGQISSEVPQNLSASRPQDRQFILSSKKLLLSDSGFYLCAWSVLGQLADEQFFGPGTRLTVL.

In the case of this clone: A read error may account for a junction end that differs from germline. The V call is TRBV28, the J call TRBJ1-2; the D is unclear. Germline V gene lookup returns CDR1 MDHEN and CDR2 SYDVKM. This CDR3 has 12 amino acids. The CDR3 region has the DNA TGTACCAGCAGTCCCCCGGGGTATGGCTACACCTTC. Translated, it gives CTSSPPGYGYTF.

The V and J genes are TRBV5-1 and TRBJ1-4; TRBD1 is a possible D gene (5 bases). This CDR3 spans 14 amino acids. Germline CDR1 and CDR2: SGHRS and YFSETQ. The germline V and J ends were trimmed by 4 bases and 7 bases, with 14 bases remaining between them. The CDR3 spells CASSPSSGAEKLFF. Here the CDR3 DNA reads TGCGCCAGCAGCCCGAGTTCTGGGGCTGAAAAACTGTTTTTT.

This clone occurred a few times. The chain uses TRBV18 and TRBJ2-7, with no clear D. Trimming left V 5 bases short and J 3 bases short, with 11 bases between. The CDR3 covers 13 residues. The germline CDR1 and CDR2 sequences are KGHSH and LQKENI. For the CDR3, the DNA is TGTGCCAGCTCAGAGACAAATGGCTACGAGCAGTACTTC. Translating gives CASSETNGYEQYF.

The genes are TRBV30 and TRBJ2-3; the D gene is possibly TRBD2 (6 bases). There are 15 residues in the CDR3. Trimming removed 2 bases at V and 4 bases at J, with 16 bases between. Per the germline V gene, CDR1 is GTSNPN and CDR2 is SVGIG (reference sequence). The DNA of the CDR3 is TGTGCCTGGAGTACCCCGTGGAGGGAACCAGATACGCAGTATTTT. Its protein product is CAWSTPWREPDTQYF.

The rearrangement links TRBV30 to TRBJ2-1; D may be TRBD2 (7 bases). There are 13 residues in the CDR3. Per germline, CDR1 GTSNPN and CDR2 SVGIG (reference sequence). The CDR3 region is CAWGAGVRNEQFF. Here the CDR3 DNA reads TGTGCATGGGGGGCGGGAGTGAGGAATGAGCAGTTCTTC.

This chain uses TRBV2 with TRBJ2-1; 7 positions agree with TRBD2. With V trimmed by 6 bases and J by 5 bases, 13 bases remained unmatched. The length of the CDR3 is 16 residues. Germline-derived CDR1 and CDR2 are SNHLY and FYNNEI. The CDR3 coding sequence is TGTGCCAGCAGCAGGGATCCGGGAGGAGGAAACAATGAGCAGTTCTTC. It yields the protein CASSRDPGGGNNEQFF.

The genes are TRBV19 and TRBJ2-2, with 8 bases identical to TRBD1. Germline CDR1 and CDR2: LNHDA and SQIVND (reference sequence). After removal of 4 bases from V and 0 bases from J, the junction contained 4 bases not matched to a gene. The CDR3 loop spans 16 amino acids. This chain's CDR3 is CASSKSRGPNTGELFF. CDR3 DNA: TGTGCCAGTAGTAAGAGCAGGGGGCCGAACACCGGGGAGCTGTTTTTT.

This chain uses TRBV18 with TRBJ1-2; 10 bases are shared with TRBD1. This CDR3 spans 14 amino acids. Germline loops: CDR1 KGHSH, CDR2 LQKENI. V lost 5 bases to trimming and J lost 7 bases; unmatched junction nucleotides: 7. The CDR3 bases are TGTGCCAGCTCAATGGGACAGGGGAGAGGTGGCTACACCTTC. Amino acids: CASSMGQGRGGYTF.

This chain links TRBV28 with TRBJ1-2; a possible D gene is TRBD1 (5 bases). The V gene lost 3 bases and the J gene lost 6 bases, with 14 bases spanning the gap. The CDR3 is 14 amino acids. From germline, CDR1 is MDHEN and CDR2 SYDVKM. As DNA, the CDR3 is TGTGCCAGCAGTTTTGGGGCAGGGCCTAATGGCTACACCTTC. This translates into CASSFGAGPNGYTF.

The CDR3 is CASSQVAGPDTDTQYF. The DNA for the CDR3 is TGTGCCAGCAGCCAAGTAGCCGGCCCCGACACAGATACGCAGTATTTT. The chain combines TRBV4-2 with TRBJ2-3, with unresolved D. CDR3 size: 16 residues. Germline values: CDR1 LGHNA, CDR2 YNFKEQ. V was trimmed by 1 base and J by 2 bases, leaving 13 bases between them.

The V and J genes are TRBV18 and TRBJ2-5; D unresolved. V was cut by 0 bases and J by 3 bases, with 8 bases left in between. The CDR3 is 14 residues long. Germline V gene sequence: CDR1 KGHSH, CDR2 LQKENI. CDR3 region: CASSPPASKETQYF. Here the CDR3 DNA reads TGTGCCAGCTCACCACCGGCCAGTAAAGAGACCCAGTACTTC.

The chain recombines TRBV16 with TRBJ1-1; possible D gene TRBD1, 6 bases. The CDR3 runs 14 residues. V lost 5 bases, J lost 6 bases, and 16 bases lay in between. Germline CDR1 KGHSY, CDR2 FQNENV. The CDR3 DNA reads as TGTGCCAGCAGCGTCGCACAGGGCAGGGCTGAAGCTTTCTTT. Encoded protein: CASSVAQGRAEAFF.

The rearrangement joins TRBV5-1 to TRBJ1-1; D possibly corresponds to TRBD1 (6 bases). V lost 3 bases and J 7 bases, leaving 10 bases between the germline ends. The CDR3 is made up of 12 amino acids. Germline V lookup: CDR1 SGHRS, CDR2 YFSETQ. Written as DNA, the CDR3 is TGCGCCAGCAGCTCGCTACAGGGTGAAGCTTTCTTT. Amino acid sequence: CASSSLQGEAFF.

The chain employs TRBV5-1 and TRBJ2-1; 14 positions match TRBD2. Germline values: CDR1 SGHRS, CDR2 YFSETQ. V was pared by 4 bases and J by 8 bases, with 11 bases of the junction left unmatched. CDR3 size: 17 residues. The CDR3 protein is CASSARHGTSGSYEQFF. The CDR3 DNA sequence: TGCGCCAGCAGCGCCCGACACGGGACTAGCGGGAGCTATGAGCAGTTCTTC.